This T cell receptor (beta chain) was identified in a study of CD8+ T cells in alopecia areata. Overall study context: The drug, oral tofacitinib, was given to treated patients at 5 to 10 mg twice daily. Broader study findings: Greater clonality was observed in lesional scalp samples, especially alopecia totalis/universalis, versus normal scalp.

Following RNA extraction, reverse transcription yielded cDNA that acted as the sequencing template. Clones were read by immunoSEQ multiplex PCR, and TCRdb kept only the in-frame ones, dropping some. Seen here are 11,000 or so clones, over 60% observed once, and the top ten hold approximately 14%. Note on this clone: No antigen is known for it.

The germline V gene encodes CDR1 SQVTM and CDR2 ANQGSEA. With 0 bases removed from V and 12 bases from J, the gap between germline ends came to 20 bases. The CDR3 covers 14 residues. Peripheral blood, together with lesional scalp punch biopsies, was collected from alopecia areata patients. The origin of this receptor is a human donor with alopecia areata. This chain connects TRBV29-1 to TRBJ1-1; D perhaps matches TRBD1 (6 bases). What was sequenced was skin. The CDR3 nucleotides read TGCAGCGTTGAAGATCCCCTCTCAGGGGTTGAGACTTTCTTT. Its translation is CSVEDPLSGVETFF.